Shown below are 31 T cell receptor beta chains from a single sample sequenced in a study of blood T cells in healthy people across ages. Through a sample-barcoded 5' primer and a J-beta primer mix, a second PCR was run for roughly 7 to 11 cycles. TCRdb recomputed calls from the 5' RACE reads with MiXCR, one row per CDR3 protein. Among roughly 720,000 distinct CDR3 sequences listed, about 53% were seen once. The sample comprised blood. The receptors come from an older man in good health.

The V call is TRBV20-1, the J call TRBJ2-4; tentatively, D is TRBD1 (5 bases). The CDR3 runs to 15 residues. V was trimmed by 0 bases and J by 1 base, leaving 10 bases between them. CDR1 is DFQATT, CDR2 SNEGSKA, per germline (reference sequence). The CDR3 spells CSARDAPGAKNIQYF. CDR3 in DNA: TGCAGTGCTAGAGACGCCCCAGGGGCCAAAAACATTCAGTACTTC.

This chain links TRBV5-6 with TRBJ2-1; TRBD1 matches at 7 bases. The V gene end was trimmed by 1 base and the J gene end by 8 bases; junction bases not matched to a gene: 6. Germline values: CDR1 SGHDT, CDR2 YYEEEE. The CDR3 length is 14 residues. The CDR3 sequence is CASSLRPDRDEQFF. DNA of the CDR3: TGTGCCAGCAGCTTGAGACCCGACAGGGATGAGCAGTTCTTC.

This clonotype was seen only a few times. The rearrangement links TRBV7-8 to TRBJ1-1, with a weak D call TRBD1 (6 bases). The CDR3 spans 14 residues. The germline V gene encodes CDR1 SGHVS and CDR2 FQNEAQ. Trimming left V 5 bases short and J 3 bases short, with 13 bases between. In nucleotides, the CDR3 is TGTGCCAGCAGCCAAACCCCAGGGGACACTGAAGCTTTCTTT. Amino acid sequence: CASSQTPGDTEAFF.

The V gene is TRBV29-1, the J gene TRBJ2-1; possibly TRBD1 or TRBD2 for D (5 bases each). Trimming took 7 bases from V and 7 from J, leaving 14 bases between them. This CDR3 spans 12 amino acids. CDR1 and CDR2 (germline): SQVTM, ANQGSEA. The CDR3: CSGGFGVNEQFF. The CDR3 DNA reads TGCAGCGGGGGGTTCGGGGTGAATGAGCAGTTCTTC.

This clonotype appeared a few times. CDR3 sequence reads: CASSLYGKTETYYEQYF. CDR3 DNA: TGTGCCAGCAGCTTATATGGAAAGACGGAGACCTACTACGAGCAGTACTTC. This chain links TRBV7-2 with TRBJ2-4, with D uncertain. Near its end, the DNA agrees better with TRBJ2-7, so the J call may be wrong. This CDR3 is built from 17 residues. From germline, CDR1 is SGHTA and CDR2 FQGNSA.

The chain uses TRBV20-1 and TRBJ1-1; no clear D. CDR1 and CDR2 (germline): DFQATT, SNEGSKA (reference sequence). Trimming pared 6 bases from V and 4 bases from J, leaving 12 bases between. The CDR3 runs 12 residues. The CDR3 is CSAVISGTEAFF. CDR3 DNA sequence: TGCAGTGCCGTAATTTCGGGCACTGAAGCTTTCTTT.

V gene TRBV7-2 combines with J gene TRBJ1-5; D unclear. Germline V CDR1 and CDR2: SGHTA, FQGNSA. V lost 0 bases and J 5 bases, leaving 5 bases between the germline ends. The CDR3 has 13 residues. Here the CDR3 DNA reads TGTGCCAGCAGCTTAGCCTCCTATCAGCCCCAGCATTTT. It is translated as CASSLASYQPQHF. The entire variable domain, with the rest obtained from reference TRBV7-2 and TRBJ1-5, is as follows: GAGVSQSPSNKVTEKGKDVELRCDPISGHTALYWYRQSLGQGLEFLIYFQGNSAPDKSGLPSDRFSAERTGGSVSTLTIQRTQQEDSAVYLCASSLASYQPQHFGDGTRLSIL.

This clonotype was counted only a few times. J is TRBJ2-3 and V is TRBV29-1, with a possible D match to TRBD2 (6 bases). CDR3 length: 15 amino acids. Germline values: CDR1 SQVTM, CDR2 ANQGSEA. Trimming removed 0 bases from V and 14 bases from J, with 24 bases in between. CDR3 DNA sequence: TGCAGCGTTGAAGATCCGCGGGGCGCGCACAGAGACGCGTATTTT. Translating it yields CSVEDPRGAHRDAYF.

The V and J genes are TRBV18 and TRBJ1-2; D not resolved. Per the germline V gene, CDR1 is KGHSH and CDR2 is LQKENI. CDR3 length equals 12 residues. Trimming left V 5 bases short and J 6 bases short, with 10 bases between. CDR3 in amino acids: CASSEDGNGYTF. CDR3 DNA: TGTGCCAGCTCAGAAGACGGGAATGGCTACACCTTC.

The V gene is TRBV6-1, the J gene TRBJ1-4; 8 bases agree with TRBD1. Germline V CDR1 and CDR2: MNHNS, SASEGT. The V gene end was trimmed by 5 bases and the J gene end by 2 bases; junction bases not matched to a gene: 4. The length of the CDR3 is 15 residues. The CDR3 region is CASSLQGATNEKLFF. The CDR3 DNA reads TGTGCCAGCAGTCTGCAGGGGGCGACTAATGAAAAACTGTTTTTT.

A few counts support this clonotype. The chain links TRBV10-3 to TRBJ2-1; tentative D call: TRBD2 (5 bases). The germline V gene has CDR1 ENHRY and CDR2 SYGVKD. Trimming left V 7 bases short and J 10 bases short, with 17 bases between. The CDR3 runs to 13 residues. CDR3 sequence (DNA): TGTGCCATCACCAGCGAGGACTCTTACGAGCAGTTCTTC. Protein: CAITSEDSYEQFF.

This rearrangement joins TRBV20-1 to TRBJ2-1; 10 bases line up with TRBD2. CDR1 and CDR2 from the germline V gene are DFQATT and SNEGSKA (reference sequence). The CDR3 spans 16 residues. V shed 6 bases and J 4 bases; nucleotides not matched to a gene: 12. The CDR3 here is CSATSGDGGNYNEQFF. As DNA, the CDR3 is TGCAGTGCCACTAGCGGGGACGGGGGCAATTACAATGAGCAGTTCTTC.

This chain joins TRBV6-1 and TRBJ1-3; the D is unclear. V was shortened by 1 base and J by 0 bases, with 13 bases between the two germline ends. Germline-derived CDR1 and CDR2 are MNHNS and SASEGT. The CDR3 loop spans 17 amino acids. In DNA, the CDR3 is TGTGCCAGCAGTGAAGAGGGAGGCCGGCTCTCTGGAAACACCATATATTTT. Its protein product is CASSEEGGRLSGNTIYF.

This chain connects TRBV4-2 to TRBJ1-4; 9 bases match TRBD1. CDR3 size: 16 residues. Germline CDR1 is LGHNA and CDR2 is YNFKEQ. With V trimmed by 3 bases and J by 8 bases, 10 bases remained unmatched. The CDR3 DNA reads TGTGCCAGCAGCCATGTAACGGGACAGGGAGAGGAAAAACTGTTTTTT. Amino acid sequence: CASSHVTGQGEEKLFF.

The CDR3 loop is CASSLLGGYNEQFF. The CDR3 DNA follows: TGTGCCAGCAGCCTATTAGGGGGTTACAATGAGCAGTTCTTC. The chain carries TRBV12-3 or TRBV12-4 and TRBJ2-1; D may be TRBD1 (6 bases). V was trimmed by 6 bases and J by 4 bases, leaving 13 bases between them. The CDR3 spans 14 residues.

This clonotype has only a few counts. CDR3 DNA: TGTGCCAGCAGCGAATACGGGGCGGGAGCCATCTACGAGCAGTACTTC. It specifies CASSEYGAGAIYEQYF. The rearrangement joins TRBV9 to TRBJ2-4, with 7 bases fitting TRBD2. The DNA end favors TRBJ2-7, so the J call may be wrong. Germline CDR1 SGDLS, CDR2 YYNGEE. The CDR3 loop spans 16 amino acids.

This chain joins TRBV2 and TRBJ2-7; TRBD2 agrees at 13 bases. The ends lost 4 bases at V and 6 bases at J; junction bases unmatched: 6. Germline CDR1 SNHLY, CDR2 FYNNEI. The length of the CDR3 is 15 residues. The CDR3 loop is CASSGALAGGVEQYF. The CDR3 nucleotides read TGTGCCAGCAGTGGGGCACTAGCGGGAGGGGTCGAGCAGTACTTC.

The chain joins TRBV6-1 to TRBJ2-7; D possibly matches TRBD1 or TRBD2 (5 bases each). The J call may be incorrect, as the DNA end agrees better with TRBJ2-5. Looked up from germline, CDR1 is MNHNS and CDR2 is SASEGT. The CDR3 runs to 15 residues. The CDR3 DNA reads as TGTGCCAGCAGTGAAGCGCGGCGTGGGGGTGGGACCCAGTACTTC. Translated: CASSEARRGGGTQYF.

This clonotype was seen a few times. The chain links TRBV24-1 to TRBJ2-1; 13 positions match TRBD2. The CDR3 length is 16 residues. Trimming took 4 bases from V and 4 from J; bases not matched to a gene: 3. Germline V gene lookup returns CDR1 KGHDR and CDR2 SFDVKD. The CDR3 is CATSEGTSGMYNEQFF. In nucleotides, the CDR3 is TGTGCCACCAGTGAGGGGACTAGCGGGATGTACAATGAGCAGTTCTTC.

Only a few counts were recorded for this clonotype. The chain combines TRBV7-3 with TRBJ2-1; TRBD2 aligns across 7 bases. The J segment lost 9 bases and the V segment lost 5 bases, leaving 10 bases of the junction unmatched. The CDR3 extends over 14 amino acids. The germline gives CDR1 SGHTA, CDR2 FQGTGA. The CDR3 DNA sequence: TGTGCCAGCAGCCGACTAGCTATCTTCGGTGAGCAGTTCTTC. Its protein is CASSRLAIFGEQFF.

The V and J genes are TRBV5-1 and TRBJ2-3; 11 positions agree with TRBD1. The germline gives CDR1 SGHRS, CDR2 YFSETQ. The CDR3 is made up of 16 amino acids. The trim removed 3 bases at V and 4 bases at J, leaving 7 bases unmatched. The DNA for the CDR3 is TGCGCCAGCAGCTCCGGGACAGGGGGTCAGGCAGATACGCAGTATTTT. This sequence encodes CASSSGTGGQADTQYF.

This clonotype showed up just a few times. V and J are TRBV7-2 and TRBJ2-5; 10 bases match TRBD2. The junction had 9 bases not matched to a gene; V was cut back by 3 bases and J by 5 bases. The CDR3 sequence is 16 residues long. CDR1 and CDR2 (germline): SGHTA, FQGNSA. CDR3 nucleotide sequence: TGTGCCAGCAGCTTTTTTTCTAGCGGGAGTTATGAGACCCAGTACTTC. It codes for CASSFFSSGSYETQYF.

This clonotype was picked up one time. The rearrangement joins TRBV7-2 to TRBJ2-5; D may be TRBD2 (6 bases). This CDR3 comprises 14 residues. Germline V gene sequence: CDR1 SGHTA, CDR2 FQGNSA. The germline V and J ends were trimmed by 6 bases and 3 bases, with 14 bases remaining between them. CDR3 amino acids: CASRSGTGKETQYF. CDR3 in DNA: TGTGCCAGCAGATCCGGGACTGGTAAAGAGACCCAGTACTTC.

This chain uses TRBV28 with TRBJ2-3, with D perhaps matching TRBD1 or TRBD2 (6 bases each). This CDR3 comprises 16 residues. V lost 1 base and J lost 14, with 25 bases in between. The germline V gene has CDR1 MDHEN and CDR2 SYDVKM. The CDR3 here is CASSLSGEGRHRYAYF. DNA of the CDR3: TGTGCCAGCAGTTTATCAGGGGAAGGGAGGCACAGATACGCGTATTTT.

This chain joins TRBV6-5 and TRBJ2-1, with D perhaps matching TRBD2 (6 bases). Germline V CDR1 and CDR2: MNHEY, SVGAGI. Trimming removed 1 base at V and 5 bases at J, with 9 bases between. The CDR3 sequence is 14 residues long. This CDR3 is CASSYFRTNNEQFF. As DNA, the CDR3 is TGTGCCAGCAGTTACTTTCGGACTAACAATGAGCAGTTCTTC.

The rearrangement uses TRBV6-5 and TRBJ1-1; weak D call: TRBD1 (6 bases). Trimming stripped 6 bases from V and 11 bases from J, with 16 bases between. Germline CDR1 is MNHEY and CDR2 is SVGAGI. This CDR3 spans 12 amino acids. CDR3 bases: TGTGCCAGCAGCCCCCAGGGGAGAGTGGCTTTCTTT. Translation gives CASSPQGRVAFF.

This rearrangement joins TRBV12-3 or TRBV12-4 to TRBJ2-2; D remains ambiguous. Trimming left V 6 bases short and J 6 bases short, with 14 bases between. The CDR3 is 14 amino acids. CDR3 coding DNA: TGTGCCAGCAGAGCTGGTGTCCGGCCCGGGGAGCTGTTTTTT. It codes for CASRAGVRPGELFF.

The chain links TRBV20-1 to TRBJ2-4, with D possibly matching TRBD2 (7 bases). The J call is uncertain, as TRBJ2-5 better fits the DNA end. The CDR3 is 15 amino acids. Germline assignment: CDR1 DFQATT and CDR2 SNEGSKA (reference sequence). CDR3 bases: TGCAGTGCTAGATGGACGGCGGGGGCTCAAGAGACCCAGTACTTC. Amino acid sequence: CSARWTAGAQETQYF.

This clonotype has more than one count but fewer than ten. The rearrangement uses TRBV7-2 and TRBJ2-3, with D perhaps TRBD2 (6 bases). The V gene lost 4 bases and the J gene lost 3 bases, with 14 bases spanning the gap. The CDR3 runs 15 residues. Germline V gene sequence: CDR1 SGHTA, CDR2 FQGNSA. The DNA of the CDR3 is TGTGCCAGCAGCTCCCATAGCGGATTAACAGATACGCAGTATTTT. Its protein product is CASSSHSGLTDTQYF.

The J gene is TRBJ2-2, the V gene TRBV9; possible D gene TRBD2, 5 bases. V gave up 0 bases and J gave up 8 bases, with 11 bases separating them. In germline, CDR1 is SGDLS, CDR2 YYNGEE. The CDR3 consists of 14 residues. DNA for the CDR3: TGTGCCAGCAGCGTAGGCGGTGGAGGAGGGGAGCTGTTTTTT. This codes for CASSVGGGGGELFF.

The chain uses TRBV5-1 and TRBJ2-1; tentatively, D is TRBD2 (6 bases). V lost 6 bases, J lost 7 bases, and 23 bases lay in between. The CDR3 extends over 16 amino acids. In germline, CDR1 is SGHRS, CDR2 YFSETQ. CDR3 in DNA: TGCGCCAGCAAATATGGAGGGTTCCGTACTGCGAATGAGCAGTTCTTC. Translating gives CASKYGGFRTANEQFF.